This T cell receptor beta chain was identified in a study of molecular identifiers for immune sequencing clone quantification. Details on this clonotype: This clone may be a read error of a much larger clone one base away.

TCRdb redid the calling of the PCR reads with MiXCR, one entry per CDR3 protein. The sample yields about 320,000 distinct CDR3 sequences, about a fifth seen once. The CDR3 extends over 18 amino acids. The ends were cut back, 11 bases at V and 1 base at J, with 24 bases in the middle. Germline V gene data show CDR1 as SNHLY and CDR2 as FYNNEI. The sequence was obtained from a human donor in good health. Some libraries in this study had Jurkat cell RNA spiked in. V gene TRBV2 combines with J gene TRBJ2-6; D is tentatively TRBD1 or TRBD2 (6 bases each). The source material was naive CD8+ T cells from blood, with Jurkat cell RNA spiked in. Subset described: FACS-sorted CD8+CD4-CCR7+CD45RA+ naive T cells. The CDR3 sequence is CAGLTGGRKISGANVLTF. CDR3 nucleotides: TGTGCCGGACTTACCGGGGGCCGCAAAATATCTGGGGCCAACGTCCTGACTTTC.